Below, one T cell receptor (beta chain) is given with its context. The antigen remains unidentified. This sample is part of a study of OX40 agonist ivuxolimab in advanced cancers. Findings of the study overall: On average, CD8+ T cells had more expanded clones than CD4+.

Generated by immunoSEQ multiplex PCR, the TCRdb table keeps only in-frame clones and is missing some. The sample carries over 95,000 clones, 90% to 97% recorded once. V gave up 4 bases and J gave up 3 bases; unmatched junction bases: 10. Germline V lookup: CDR1 MGHRA, CDR2 YSYEKL. This CDR3 contains 16 residues. This specimen was CD4+ or CD8+ T cells sorted from blood, taken in a trial of the OX40 agonist ivuxolimab. The rearrangement uses TRBV4-1 and TRBJ1-1; the match to TRBD1 covers 8 bases. The TCR originated in an adult with an advanced solid tumor such as melanoma, head and neck, liver or kidney cancer. The CDR3 DNA reads TGCGCCAGCAGCCCATCCTTCGGACAGGGCCACACTGAAGCTTTCTTT. Translating it yields CASSPSFGQGHTEAFF.